This T cell receptor beta chain was recovered during a study of blood T cell repertoires in COVID-19 (dated by TCRdb to 2018 to 2020). Some background on the complete study: Samples covering the acute and convalescent phases of COVID-19 were provided by collaborators in the United States, Italy and Spain. The prospective study material was composed of cDNA or gDNA derived from T cells, B-cell-depleted T cells, or PBMCs. Deeply sampled blood TCRbeta repertoires from subjects exposed to, actively infected with, or recovered from COVID-19 were included in the dataset. The repertoires were made available in a free public database intended to serve as a resource for research on the immune response to SARS-CoV-2. The samples were drawn from two sources: the first 160 participants of the ongoing ImmuneRACE study, and 1,200 or so subjects contributed by 6 global collaborators. The sample metadata nearly always contained a de-identified subject ID, COVID-19 status, age in years and sex. Where available, HLA class I and class II types were taken from metadata supplied by the sample provider and were not determined by assay-based typing.

Beyond this particular receptor, the publication reports: The quantity of clinical and demographic metadata differed by source and by participant and was supplied without curation.

As for this clone: Its cognate antigen has yet to be identified. It has no much larger one-base neighbor in the sample; base qualities were not kept.

The CDR1 and CDR2 encoded by the germline V gene are SQVTM and ANQGSEA. Inclusive of the bounding cysteine and phenylalanine, the CDR3 is 12 residues long. The read is trimmed to its CDR3 DNA, 36 bases read in frame from base 1. From V the trimming removes 7 bases and from J it removes 5 bases, while the gene matches leave 4 bases of the junction unaccounted for. The immunoSEQ Assay, a bias-controlled multiplex PCR, was used to amplify TCRbeta CDR3 regions from genomic DNA. As for the authors' bioinformatics: The number of nucleated cells in each sample was estimated by amplification of reference gene primers within the assay. Sequence reads were collapsed and filtered to measure the absolute abundance of every unique TCRbeta CDR3 rearrangement. For each sample, productive Simpson clonality was calculated as the square root of Simpson's diversity index over productive rearrangements. TCRdb stores this immuneACCESS table with in-frame sequences only. Part of the clones is absent; in the studies checked, under half of the shortfall reflects unresolved V genes, and no reason is known for the rest. For V, J and clone size, that table is used; D and trimming come from the DNA. This sample holds around 200,000 clones; around 85% were observed only once. The leading ten clones occupy approximately 11% of the sample.

At one collaborating source in Seattle, patients were enrolled during active infection and were followed longitudinally through the course of disease. Each collaborating institution followed its own protocols to collect whole blood in K2EDTA tubes. For TCRbeta analysis, collaborators shipped samples as frozen whole blood, isolated PBMCs, or DNA extracted from either of those sample types. Recombination linked TRBV29-1 to TRBJ2-5, and 10 junctional nucleotides match TRBD2. The sequenced material came from peripheral blood. This clonotype was sampled from a woman aged 60 to 75 with COVID-19, enrolled during active disease. The sequence in DNA is TGCAGCGCCGCTAGCGGGAGTGAGACCCAGTACTTC. Translated, this is CSAASGSETQYF. Where the CDR3 stops, the reference TRBV29-1 and TRBJ2-5 genes take over; the full variable domain is SAVISQKPSRDICQRGTSLTIQCQVDSQVTMMFWYRQQPGQSLTLIATANQGSEATYESGFVIDKFPISRPNLTFSTLTVSNMSPEDSSIYLCSAASGSETQYFGPGTRLLVL.